Listed here are 8 T cell receptor beta chains from one sample, sequenced in a study of blood T cell repertoires in COVID-19. The repertoire was sequenced with immunoSEQ multiplex PCR; TCRdb's copy has only in-frame clones and lacks some. The table lists 89,000 or so clones, 89% of them singletons, with 2.7% in the top ten. Sequencing was done on a sample of peripheral blood. Every receptor here comes from a man between 45 and 60 years old with COVID-19, enrolled during active disease.

This clone was detected only once. This chain connects TRBV5-6 to TRBJ2-7, with TRBD2 matching 10 bases. The length of the CDR3 is 16 residues. V dropped 4 bases and J dropped 3; count of bases not matched to a gene: 10. Germline CDR1 SGHDT, CDR2 YYEEEE. The CDR3 coding sequence is TGTGCCAGCAGCACCGGGAGCGGGGGGGCCATCTACGAGCAGTACTTC. Encoded protein: CASSTGSGGAIYEQYF.

The chain joins TRBV18 to TRBJ2-7; 7 bases line up with TRBD1. Trimming took 3 bases from V and 4 from J; bases not matched to a gene: 9. Germline V gene lookup returns CDR1 KGHSH and CDR2 LQKENI. The CDR3 consists of 15 residues. CDR3 loop: CASSPTVVQGYEQYF. Written as DNA, the CDR3 is TGTGCCAGCTCACCGACGGTAGTACAGGGGTACGAGCAGTACTTC.

This clone occurred a few times. The V and J genes are TRBV19 and TRBJ1-1, with D tentatively TRBD1 (5 bases). The CDR3 is 14 residues long. The germline V and J ends were trimmed by 7 bases and 6 bases, with 18 bases remaining between them. Germline lookup yields CDR1 LNHDA and CDR2 SQIVND (reference sequence). Here the CDR3 DNA reads TGTGCCAGTAACCCGACAGTGAGCGGGCCTGAAGCTTTCTTT. Protein sequence: CASNPTVSGPEAFF.

The rearrangement uses TRBV4-1 and TRBJ1-5, with D perhaps TRBD1 (6 bases). Looked up from germline, CDR1 is MGHRA and CDR2 is YSYEKL. The CDR3 is 16 residues long. V was trimmed by 1 base and J by 0 bases, leaving 10 bases between them. Here the CDR3 reads CASSQVPGDSNQPQHF. The CDR3 nucleotides read TGCGCCAGCAGCCAAGTTCCAGGGGATAGCAATCAGCCCCAGCATTTT.

The chain employs TRBV9 and TRBJ1-1; D not certain. The CDR3 runs to 12 residues. V was cut by 4 bases and J by 6 bases, with 10 bases left in between. The germline gives CDR1 SGDLS, CDR2 YYNGEE. The CDR3 DNA sequence: TGTGCCAGCAGCTCCATTGGGCCTGAAGCTTTCTTT. Protein sequence: CASSSIGPEAFF.

V and J are TRBV3-1 (or the pseudogene TRBV3-2) and TRBJ2-2; a possible D gene is TRBD2 (6 bases). From germline, CDR1 is LGHDT and CDR2 YNNKEL (reference sequence). The CDR3 covers 14 residues. The V and J ends lost 4 bases and 6 bases respectively, with 12 bases between them. CDR3 amino acids: CASSLIRGSGELFF. The CDR3 coding sequence is TGTGCCAGCAGCCTTATTCGGGGGTCCGGGGAGCTGTTTTTT.

The rearrangement joins TRBV15 to TRBJ1-5; D remains ambiguous. The CDR3 has 14 residues. The V and J ends lost 0 bases and 4 bases respectively, with 7 bases between them. The germline gives CDR1 LNHNV, CDR2 YYDKDF (reference sequence). The CDR3 bases are TGTGCCACCAGCAGAGATAGCCTAAATCAGCCCCAGCATTTT. Translating it yields CATSRDSLNQPQHF. The variable domain in full, with the rest retrieved from reference TRBV15 and TRBJ1-5, is DAMVIQNPRYQVTQFGKPVTLSCSQTLNHNVMYWYQQKSSQAPKLLFHYYDKDFNNEADTPDNFQSRRPNTSFCFLDIRSPGLGDTAMYLCATSRDSLNQPQHFGDGTRLSIL.

This sequence joins TRBV9 and TRBJ2-1; D unclear. The CDR3 is made up of 15 amino acids. Germline values: CDR1 SGDLS, CDR2 YYNGEE. Trimming took off 4 bases at V and 5 bases at J, with 16 bases between the two ends. CDR3 in amino acids: CASSPRPTLDNEQFF. In DNA form, the CDR3 reads TGTGCCAGCAGCCCACGACCTACGCTAGACAATGAGCAGTTCTTC.